This T cell receptor beta chain stems from a study of CD8+ T cells in alopecia areata. About the study: A 6-month period off drug followed tofacitinib, which lasted 6 to 18 months.

Extracted RNA was reverse transcribed into cDNA, the sequencing template. Some clones are missing from TCRdb's copy, which holds only in-frame ones; the method was immunoSEQ multiplex PCR. The repertoire holds 180,000 or so clones, with about three fifths as singletons. General study points: Baseline CD8+ expansion's link to response remains uncertain, as there was one nonresponder. Expanded CD8+ clones among the top 100, as well as scalp clonality, were significantly decreased by tofacitinib.

Germline V CDR1 and CDR2: SQVTM, ANQGSEA. Trimming stripped 7 bases from V and 3 bases from J, with 12 bases between. The CDR3 runs 12 residues. Treatment indicated: oral pan-JAK inhibitor, 5-10 mg twice daily. Obtained from alopecia areata patients were lesional scalp punch biopsies along with peripheral blood. This clone has more than one count but fewer than ten. No antigen is known for it. The TCR sequence derives from a human donor with alopecia areata. This chain links TRBV29-1 with TRBJ1-1; possible D gene TRBD1, 5 bases. Specimen: CD4+ T cells sorted from blood, collected at week 24, from a patient treated with tofacitinib. The CDR3 coding sequence is TGCAGCGGATGGCAGGGTCACACTGAAGCTTTCTTT. This gives the protein CSGWQGHTEAFF.